This T cell receptor beta chain emerged from a study of blood T cell repertoires in COVID-19. Those enrolled, adults aged 18 to 89 years, came from roughly 23 US areas. Each participant's cohort was designated according to participant-reported clinical history. Trimming cost V 2 bases and J 2 bases, with 13 bases left between them. The CDR3 consists of 15 residues. Germline V lookup: CDR1 GTSNPN, CDR2 SVGIG (reference sequence). TCRdb's table, derived via immunoSEQ multiplex PCR, lists solely in-frame clones and lacks some. The sample yields about 270,000 clones, around 86% seen once. This sequence originates from a woman aged 18-29 years who had recovered from COVID-19. The gene calls are TRBV30 and TRBJ1-3; D uncertain. Sequencing was done on a sample of PBMCs or T cells enriched from blood (not recorded which). The CDR3 loop is CAWSSWSGTGNTIYF. CDR3 sequence (DNA): TGTGCCTGGAGTTCTTGGAGCGGGACTGGAAACACCATATATTTT. Full variable domain (remainder filled in from reference TRBV30 and TRBJ1-3): SQTIHQWPATLVQPVGSPLSLECTVEGTSNPNLYWYRQAAGRGLQLLFYSVGIGQISSEVPQNLSASRPQDRQFILSSKKLLLSDSGFYLCAWSSWSGTGNTIYFGEGSWLTVV.